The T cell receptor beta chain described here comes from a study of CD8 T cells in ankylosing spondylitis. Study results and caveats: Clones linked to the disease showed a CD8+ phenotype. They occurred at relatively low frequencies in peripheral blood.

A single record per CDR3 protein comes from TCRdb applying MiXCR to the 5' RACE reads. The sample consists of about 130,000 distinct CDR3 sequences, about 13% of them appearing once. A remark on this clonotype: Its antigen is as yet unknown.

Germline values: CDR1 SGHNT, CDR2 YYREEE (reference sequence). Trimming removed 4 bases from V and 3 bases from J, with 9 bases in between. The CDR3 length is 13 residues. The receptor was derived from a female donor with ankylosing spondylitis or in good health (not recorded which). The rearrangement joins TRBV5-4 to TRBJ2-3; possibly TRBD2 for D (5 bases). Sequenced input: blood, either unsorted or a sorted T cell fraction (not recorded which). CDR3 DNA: TGTGCCAGCAGCGTCCGGGGAACAGATACGCAGTATTTT. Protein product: CASSVRGTDTQYF.